The 7 T cell receptor beta chains below come from one sample, sequenced in a study of vaccination and CD4 T cells after COVID-19. The treatment was: roughly 10-day PBMC culture with coronavirus spike peptide pools or control peptides (ViraFEST assay). Sequenced with the Oncomine TCR Beta short-read assay was DNA taken from cultured CD4+ T cells. TCRdb independently ran MiXCR on the PCR reads; one entry per CDR3 protein. The data show roughly 12,000 distinct CDR3 sequences, with less than 60% seen just once and around a fifth held by the top ten. What these receptors recognize is not known. Sequencing input: CD4+ T cells from blood, cultured in vitro. These TCRs come from a human donor who had recovered from COVID-19.

This clonotype occurred a few times. The rearrangement uses TRBV6-5 and TRBJ1-2; a possible D gene is TRBD1 (5 bases). V was trimmed by 4 bases and J by 8 bases, leaving 8 bases between them. CDR3 length: 11 residues. From germline, CDR1 is MNHEY and CDR2 SVGAGI. The CDR3 sequence is CASSSGRGYTF. The CDR3 coding sequence is TGTGCCAGCAGTTCAGGGCGGGGCTACACCTTC.

The chain uses TRBV27 and TRBJ2-7; 10 nucleotides match TRBD1. This CDR3 has 15 residues. Germline loops: CDR1 MNHEY, CDR2 SMNVEV (reference sequence). Trimming took 6 bases from V and 7 from J; bases not matched to a gene: 12. CDR3 sequence: CASRPPDRGLEEQYF. DNA for the CDR3: TGTGCCAGCAGACCCCCGGACAGGGGGTTGGAAGAGCAGTACTTC.

This clonotype was counted a single time. For the CDR3, the DNA is TGTGCCAGCAGCTTAACATACAATGAGCAGTTCTTC. Translation: CASSLTYNEQFF. J is TRBJ2-1 and V is TRBV7-9, with unresolved D. Looked up from germline, CDR1 is SEHNR and CDR2 is FQNEAQ (reference sequence). The CDR3 runs 12 residues. V lost 2 bases to trimming and J lost 4 bases, with 3 bases between them.

For the CDR3, the DNA is TGTGCCTGGAGTCCGGCGACTAGCGGTTACGAGCAGTACTTC. Its protein product is CAWSPATSGYEQYF. This chain joins TRBV30 and TRBJ2-7, with 9 bases matching TRBD2. CDR3 length equals 14 residues. The germline gives CDR1 GTSNPN, CDR2 SVGIG (reference sequence). The ends lost 2 bases at V and 4 bases at J; junction bases unmatched: 6.

The chain has TRBV12-3 or TRBV12-4 and TRBJ2-5; perhaps TRBD1 as D (5 bases). The CDR3 runs 21 residues. Trimming stripped 6 bases from V and 2 bases from J, with 34 bases between. The CDR3 nucleotides read TGTGCCAGCAGAAACGTACGAGTTGGTTCGGCCCCCCGCCGGACACAAGAGACCCAGTACTTC. Amino acid sequence: CASRNVRVGSAPRRTQETQYF.

The chain has TRBV30 and TRBJ2-3; D is uncertain. Germline loops: CDR1 GTSNPN, CDR2 SVGIG (reference sequence). This CDR3 contains 10 residues. With 4 bases removed from V and 7 bases from J, the gap between germline ends came to 6 bases. The CDR3: CAWKGYTQYF. The CDR3 region has the DNA TGTGCCTGGAAAGGCTATACGCAGTATTTT.

This clonotype came up a few times. This sequence joins TRBV30 and TRBJ1-3, with 8 bases fitting TRBD1. Germline CDR1 is GTSNPN and CDR2 is SVGIG (reference sequence). The CDR3 length is 13 residues. V lost 4 bases and J lost 8; bases outside the gene matches: 7. CDR3 in DNA: TGTGCCTGGACCTGGCAGGGGGCGGACACCATATATTTT. The encoded protein is CAWTWQGADTIYF.